Below, 20 T cell receptor beta chains from the same sample are listed, as sequenced in a study of blood T cell repertoires in COVID-19. This table comes from immunoSEQ multiplex PCR, and its TCRdb copy is limited to in-frame clones, with some not included. The sample lists 35,000 to 55,000 clones; about 90% were seen once. The sequenced sample consisted of peripheral blood. These receptor sequences come from a human donor in a cohort sampled during active COVID-19.

This clone showed up just once. CDR3 amino acids: CASSPSGTSGTKNIQYF. The CDR3 DNA is TGTGCCAGCTCACCTTCGGGGACTAGCGGAACCAAAAACATTCAGTACTTC. This chain connects TRBV18 to TRBJ2-4; TRBD2 matches at 11 bases. The germline V gene has CDR1 KGHSH and CDR2 LQKENI. The CDR3 is 17 residues long. With V trimmed by 3 bases and J by 2 bases, 6 bases remained unmatched. Full variable domain (rest looked up from reference TRBV18 and TRBJ2-4): NAGVMQNPRHLVRRRGQEARLRCSPMKGHSHVYWYRQLPEEGLKFMVYLQKENIIDESGMPKERFSAEFPKEGPSILRIQQVVRGDSAAYFCASSPSGTSGTKNIQYFGAGTRLSVL.

This chain uses TRBV24-1 with TRBJ2-1, with D tentatively TRBD1 (5 bases). CDR3 length: 12 amino acids. Germline V gene sequence: CDR1 KGHDR, CDR2 SFDVKD. V shed 5 bases and J shed 14 bases, with 15 bases lying between them. The CDR3 region is CATSGLFADKFF. The CDR3 region has the DNA TGTGCCACCAGTGGGTTGTTTGCGGACAAGTTCTTC.

The CDR3: CASRYRDTQYF. The CDR3 DNA reads as TGTGCCAGCAGATATCGAGATACGCAGTATTTT. The V and J genes are TRBV12-3 or TRBV12-4 and TRBJ2-3; no clear D gene. The V gene lost 6 bases and the J gene lost 5 bases, with 6 bases spanning the gap. The CDR3 is 11 residues long.

The V gene is TRBV7-9, the J gene TRBJ2-1; the D gene is possibly TRBD2 (6 bases). Per the germline V gene, CDR1 is SEHNR and CDR2 is FQNEAQ (reference sequence). The CDR3 length is 15 residues. The germline V and J ends were trimmed by 4 bases and 0 bases, with 10 bases remaining between them. This CDR3 reads CASSYSGSSYNEQFF. The CDR3 region has the DNA TGTGCCAGCAGCTATAGCGGTAGCTCCTACAATGAGCAGTTCTTC.

This chain joins TRBV9 and TRBJ2-1; 13 bases line up with TRBD2. The V and J ends lost 4 bases and 0 bases, in that order; junction bases with no gene match: 10. This CDR3 is built from 19 residues. CDR1 is SGDLS and CDR2 is YYNGEE in the germline V gene. Here the CDR3 reads CASSFGLAGVLGSYNEQFF. The CDR3 DNA sequence: TGTGCCAGCAGCTTCGGACTAGCGGGAGTTCTGGGCTCCTACAATGAGCAGTTCTTC.

J is TRBJ2-1 and V is TRBV9; 7 nucleotides agree with TRBD2. With V trimmed by 4 bases and J by 3 bases, 13 bases remained unmatched. This CDR3 spans 17 amino acids. Germline CDR1 SGDLS, CDR2 YYNGEE. The CDR3 DNA reads as TGTGCCAGCAGCCTCTCACCGGCGGGAGCGGTCTACAATGAGCAGTTCTTC. Translation gives CASSLSPAGAVYNEQFF.

The chain joins TRBV7-8 to TRBJ1-4; unclear D gene. This CDR3 is 15 amino acids long. Looked up from germline, CDR1 is SGHVS and CDR2 is FQNEAQ. Trimming shortened V by 5 bases and J by 8 bases, and 18 bases separated the two germline ends. CDR3 amino acids: CASSASWGGREKLFF. CDR3 coding DNA: TGTGCCAGCAGCGCGAGCTGGGGTGGGAGGGAAAAACTGTTTTTT.

In its sample, this clone was seen once. The chain is built from TRBV6-5 and TRBJ2-7; tentative D call: TRBD2 (5 bases). CDR1 and CDR2 from the germline V gene are MNHEY and SVGAGI. The CDR3 is 16 residues long. Trimming pared 0 bases from V and 3 bases from J, leaving 15 bases between. CDR3 DNA sequence: TGTGCCAGCAGTTACTCGATCGGGGAGCAAGGCTACGAGCAGTACTTC. It specifies CASSYSIGEQGYEQYF.

The chain combines TRBV3-1 (or the pseudogene TRBV3-2) with TRBJ1-6, with D unresolved. Germline V gene sequence: CDR1 LGHDT, CDR2 YNNKEL (reference sequence). The ends were cut back, 1 base at V and 9 bases at J, with 10 bases in the middle. The CDR3 is made up of 14 amino acids. The CDR3 DNA reads as TGTGCCAGCAGCCAAGGATCATCTAGTTCACCCCTCCACTTT. Its protein is CASSQGSSSSPLHF.

The chain links TRBV30 to TRBJ2-7, with TRBD1 identical over 9 bases. The CDR3 contains 16 residues. Trimming at V came to 5 bases and at J to 2 bases, leaving 13 bases not matched to a gene. CDR1 and CDR2 from the germline V gene are GTSNPN and SVGIG (reference sequence). CDR3 amino acids: CAWDRDRVIKPYEQYF. For the CDR3, the DNA is TGTGCCTGGGACCGGGACAGGGTAATAAAGCCCTACGAGCAGTACTTC.

Here the CDR3 reads CASSLAPGQGGYTF. The CDR3 coding sequence is TGTGCCAGCAGCTTGGCACCTGGACAGGGCGGCTACACCTTC. The chain couples TRBV5-4 to TRBJ1-2, with 8 bases lining up with TRBD1. The CDR3 sequence is 14 residues long. V lost 0 bases and J lost 8; bases outside the gene matches: 6. Germline V lookup: CDR1 SGHNT, CDR2 YYREEE (reference sequence).

The genes are TRBV6-6 and TRBJ1-5, with 7 bases aligning to TRBD1. Germline V gene sequence: CDR1 MNHNY, CDR2 SVGAGI (reference sequence). With 3 bases clipped from V and 6 bases from J, the junction kept 8 bases outside the gene matches. This CDR3 contains 15 residues. This CDR3 is CASSYSDRVGQPQHF. CDR3 DNA sequence: TGTGCCAGCAGTTATTCCGACAGGGTTGGTCAGCCCCAGCATTTT.

This clone was counted between two and nine times. This rearrangement joins TRBV13 to TRBJ1-6, with D possibly being TRBD1 (6 bases). In germline, CDR1 is PRHDT, CDR2 FYEKMQ (reference sequence). The V end was cut by 3 bases, the J end by 10 bases, with 13 bases between. The CDR3 consists of 14 residues. The CDR3 coding sequence is TGTGCCAGCAGCTTCGGGGAGGGGGGATCACCCCTCCACTTT. Translated: CASSFGEGGSPLHF.

The chain couples TRBV30 to TRBJ1-2; TRBD1 aligns across 7 bases. Per the germline V gene, CDR1 is GTSNPN and CDR2 is SVGIG (reference sequence). The trim removed 2 bases at V and 2 bases at J, leaving 8 bases unmatched. This CDR3 comprises 15 residues. The DNA of the CDR3 is TGTGCCTGGAGTACAGGGACAGCGAGCAACTATGGCTACACCTTC. The encoded protein is CAWSTGTASNYGYTF.

The V gene is TRBV3-1 (or the pseudogene TRBV3-2), the J gene TRBJ2-1; D perhaps matches TRBD2 (6 bases). Germline CDR1 is LGHDT and CDR2 is YNNKEL (reference sequence). V gave up 5 bases and J gave up 2 bases, with 16 bases separating them. The CDR3 sequence is 16 residues long. The CDR3 DNA reads as TGTGCCAGCAGCGAACACCGTAGCGGACCCTACAATGAGCAGTTCTTC. Translated, it gives CASSEHRSGPYNEQFF.

This clone was seen only once. The chain uses TRBV27 and TRBJ2-1; D not resolved. CDR1 MNHEY and CDR2 SMNVEV come from the germline V gene (reference sequence). The V end was cut by 4 bases, the J end by 3 bases, with 13 bases between. The CDR3 runs 15 residues. CDR3 loop: CASSSPNYFYNEQFF. The CDR3 nucleotides are TGTGCCAGCAGTTCTCCTAACTACTTCTACAATGAGCAGTTCTTC.

The rearrangement uses TRBV3-1 (or the pseudogene TRBV3-2) and TRBJ1-1; 9 nucleotides line up with TRBD1. CDR1 is LGHDT and CDR2 is YNNKEL in the germline V gene (reference sequence). With 4 bases clipped from V and 3 bases from J, the junction kept 12 bases outside the gene matches. The CDR3 has 17 residues. The CDR3 DNA is TGTGCCAGCAGCCGGCTAGGGACAGGGCCTTTAGACACTGAAGCTTTCTTT. Its protein is CASSRLGTGPLDTEAFF.

The genes are TRBV27 and TRBJ2-5; 7 bases agree with TRBD2. Germline V lookup: CDR1 MNHEY, CDR2 SMNVEV (reference sequence). V shed 0 bases and J 4 bases; nucleotides not matched to a gene: 5. CDR3 length: 15 residues. DNA of the CDR3: TGTGCCAGCAGTTTATCGGGGAGGGCCATAGAGACCCAGTACTTC. This encodes CASSLSGRAIETQYF.

The chain recombines TRBV5-1 with TRBJ2-7; 8 bases align to TRBD2. Germline values: CDR1 SGHRS, CDR2 YFSETQ. CDR3 length: 14 residues. Trimming removed 4 bases from V and 5 bases from J; junction bases left unmatched: 8. CDR3 bases: TGCGCCAGCAGCCCCTGGCGGGAGGTTAACGAGCAGTACTTC. Translating it yields CASSPWREVNEQYF.

This clone has just one count. The chain links TRBV19 to TRBJ1-2; TRBD1 might be the D (6 bases). The V and J ends lost 9 bases and 2 bases respectively, with 13 bases between them. Germline lookup yields CDR1 LNHDA and CDR2 SQIVND (reference sequence). The length of the CDR3 is 13 residues. CDR3 loop: CASRVTGNYGYTF. As DNA, the CDR3 is TGTGCCAGCCGGGTTACAGGGAACTATGGCTACACCTTC.